This T cell receptor beta chain was recovered during a study of T cells in Graves' hyperthyroidism and ophthalmopathy (dated by TCRdb to between 2017 and 2020). Turning to the overall study: Peripheral blood was collected at initial diagnosis, before any treatment. To identify distinguishing TCR V-J signatures, a discovery cohort of about 100 patients was used, comprising 40 to 45 with Graves' ophthalmopathy and some 57 with stable Graves' hyperthyroidism. Prospective prediction of ophthalmopathy was tested in an independent validation cohort of about 19 hyperthyroidism patients and 17 patients who later progressed to ophthalmopathy. The approximately 100 discovery patients were divided at random into training and test sets in a 7:3 ratio. In roughly six Graves' hyperthyroidism patients, the study also compared T-cell repertoires from thyroid tissue with T-cell repertoires from blood. After blood sampling, hyperthyroidism patients were treated with methimazole at a starting dose of 30 mg daily, and ophthalmopathy patients were treated with high-dose intravenous methylprednisolone. The paper describes TCR Vbeta CDR3 sequencing of around 140 peripheral blood samples, made up of approximately 40 ophthalmopathy patients, 70 to 75 hyperthyroidism patients and 17 progressor patients.

Results the study describes overall, beyond this receptor: In cross-validation, a model built on a 13 V-J signature told ophthalmopathy apart from stable hyperthyroidism with approximately 90% sensitivity and approximately 81% specificity, and in testing the same model reached 80%/75%. Most expanded thyroid clonotypes (frequency above 0.001) were also detected in blood, suggesting blood repertoires may reflect thyroid immune responses. No statistical method was used to fix the sample size in advance, and group allocation was not hidden from the investigators. In validation, the model predicted progression to ophthalmopathy a median of around six months before onset, with roughly 70% sensitivity and about 75% specificity.

With respect to this clonotype: Its recognized antigen is unknown. Base quality data are lacking; no much larger clone is found one base away.

Hyperthyroidism patients were newly diagnosed, had a disease duration of under 2 months, and were aged 18 to 65 years. The study excluded patients with uncontrolled infections, other autoimmune diseases, pregnancy or lactation. Diagnoses relied on clinical symptoms, serum thyroxine and TRAb, thyroid ultrasound and orbital computed tomography. For progressor patients, blood was drawn at the first diagnosis of hyperthyroidism, before any ophthalmopathy symptoms had appeared. Ficoll-Paque density gradient centrifugation was used to isolate PBMCs from 9.5 to 10 ml of fresh peripheral blood. Progressor patients were defined as those initially diagnosed with Graves' hyperthyroidism in whom ophthalmopathy developed during follow-up. Trizol reagent was used to extract total RNA, and RNA quality was then checked on an Agilent 2100 Bioanalyzer. TCR beta CDR3 regions were amplified from RNA transcripts. For the first round of RT-PCR on the TCR CDR3, the HTBI primer set was used together with the Qiagen OneStep RT-PCR kit. Libraries were constructed in a second round of multiplex PCR, after which size selection and purification were carried out. Libraries were sequenced paired-end with 100 bp reads on an Illumina HiSeq2000. The original pipeline was this. SOAPnuke was used to process the raw data, removing reads that contained adapters or uncalled bases, had a mean Phred below 15, or lacked an exact match to the constant primer or identifier. High-quality paired reads were merged using COPE v1.2.5, and each unique nucleotide sequence was defined as a clonotype. Clonotypes were aligned to IMGT TRBV, TRBD and TRBJ reference segments using MiTCR v1.1. The analysis included only V-J combinations with a frequency above 0.0001, which together covered over 98% of the repertoires. A TCS score was defined as the ratio between F50 (clonal expansion) and ExV (chaos), using BLOSUM62-based TCRdist between CDR3 peptides within each V-J. Welch's t-statistics and random forest reduced fewer than 550 V-J features to 13, which were used in a naive Bayes classifier (R e1071). Using fastp at Q25 and MiXCR, TCRdb reprocessed the public reads and kept productive beta chains. For every CDR3 protein sequence, its rows merge into one entry that carries the most common genes and DNA. V and J calls and clone size were set by TCRdb, not the authors. The table for this sample lists 130,000 or so distinct CDR3 sequences; roughly a fifth of them were counted only once. The ten biggest clones cover 65% to 80% of the sample.

The germline V gene (reference sequence) gives CDR1 as GTSNPN and CDR2 as SVGIG. The CDR3, cysteine through phenylalanine, is 10 amino acids long. Only the CDR3 portion is preserved as DNA: 30 bases, with reading frame beginning at the first base. V loses 5 bases, J loses 7 bases, and the germline ends lie 9 bases apart. The sequencing sample was made of blood. The origin of this receptor is a woman aged 45-65 years with Graves' hyperthyroidism that later progressed to Graves' ophthalmopathy. Here the chain combines TRBV30 and TRBJ2-7; there is no confident call for the D gene. The DNA sequence follows: TGTGCCTGGGGGTTCTGGGAGCAGTACTTC. Translation gives CAWGFWEQYF.